These 5 T cell receptor beta chains came from one sample sequenced in a study of blood T cell repertoires in COVID-19. Using immunoSEQ multiplex PCR, the repertoire was profiled, and TCRdb retains in-frame clones only, with some absent. The table has 140,000 to 150,000 clones, 75% to 85% seen once. The sequencing sample was made of peripheral blood. The source of these receptors is a human donor with acute or convalescent COVID-19. The donor label of this sample is uncertain.

This clone showed up just once. V is TRBV18 and J is TRBJ1-2, with 7 bases that match TRBD1. CDR1 and CDR2 (germline): KGHSH, LQKENI. CDR3 length: 13 residues. The V and J ends lost 3 bases and 7 bases, in that order; junction bases with no gene match: 5. The CDR3 DNA reads as TGTGCCAGCTCACCGGGGACAGACAGTGGCTACACCTTC. Its translation is CASSPGTDSGYTF.

V and J are TRBV2 and TRBJ1-2; no clear D. The germline V gene has CDR1 SNHLY and CDR2 FYNNEI. The CDR3 contains 13 residues. V gave up 3 bases and J gave up 5 bases, with 10 bases separating them. For the CDR3, the DNA is TGTGCCAGCAGTGAGAACAGTCTTTATGGCTACACCTTC. Translation: CASSENSLYGYTF.

V and J are TRBV10-3 and TRBJ1-1; the D is unclear. Trimming stripped 3 bases from V and 8 bases from J, with 13 bases between. CDR1 and CDR2 (germline): ENHRY, SYGVKD. The CDR3 covers 13 residues. The DNA of the CDR3 is TGTGCCATCAGTGAAGAGGGTAGAGGAGAAGCTTTCTTT. Translation: CAISEEGRGEAFF.

The chain carries TRBV25-1 and TRBJ2-5, with 11 positions matching TRBD1. The CDR3 is made up of 17 amino acids. The germline V gene encodes CDR1 MGHDK and CDR2 SYGVNS. Losses at the gene ends were 1 base for V and 0 bases for J; bases not matched to a gene: 4. As DNA, the CDR3 is TGTGCCAGCAGTGAATTATGGACAGGGGGCCACCAAGAGACCCAGTACTTC. It specifies CASSELWTGGHQETQYF.

There are a few counts of this clone. The chain uses TRBV7-9 and TRBJ2-1; the match to TRBD1 covers 10 bases. Per germline, CDR1 SEHNR and CDR2 FQNEAQ (reference sequence). CDR3 length: 13 amino acids. J lost 7 bases, V lost 10 bases, and 7 bases had no gene match. The CDR3 coding sequence is TGTGCCACTTCCTGGGACAGGGGTAATGAGCAGTTCTTC. Protein product: CATSWDRGNEQFF.